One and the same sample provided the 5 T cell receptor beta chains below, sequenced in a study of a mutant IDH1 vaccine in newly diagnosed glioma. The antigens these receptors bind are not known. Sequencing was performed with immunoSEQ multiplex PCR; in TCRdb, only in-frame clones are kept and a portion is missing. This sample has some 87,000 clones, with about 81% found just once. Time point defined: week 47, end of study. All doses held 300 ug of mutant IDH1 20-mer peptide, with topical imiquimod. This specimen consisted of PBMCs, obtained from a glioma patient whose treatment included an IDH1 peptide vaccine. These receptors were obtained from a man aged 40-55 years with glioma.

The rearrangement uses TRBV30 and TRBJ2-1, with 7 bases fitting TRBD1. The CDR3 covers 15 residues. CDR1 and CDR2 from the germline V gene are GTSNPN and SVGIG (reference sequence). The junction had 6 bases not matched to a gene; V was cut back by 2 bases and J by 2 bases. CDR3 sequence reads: CAWSKTGRPYNEQFF. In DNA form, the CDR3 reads TGTGCCTGGAGTAAGACAGGGCGCCCCTACAATGAGCAGTTCTTC.

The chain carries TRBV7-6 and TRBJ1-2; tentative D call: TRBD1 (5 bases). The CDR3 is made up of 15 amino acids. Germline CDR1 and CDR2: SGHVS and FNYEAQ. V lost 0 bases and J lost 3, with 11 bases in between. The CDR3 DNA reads TGTGCCAGCAGCTTAGCGCGGCTGGGGGACTATGGCTACACCTTC. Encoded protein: CASSLARLGDYGYTF.

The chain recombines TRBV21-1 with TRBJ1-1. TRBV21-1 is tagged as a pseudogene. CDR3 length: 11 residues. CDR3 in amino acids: CASSKYTEAFF. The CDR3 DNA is TGTGCCAGCAGCAAGTACACTGAAGCTTTCTTT.

This CDR3 reads CASSKDSRLRANVLTF. CDR3 nucleotide sequence: TGTGCCAGCAGCAAGGACAGCCGTTTAAGGGCCAACGTCCTGACTTTC. This rearrangement joins TRBV7-3 to TRBJ2-6; perhaps TRBD1 as D (6 bases). The CDR3 consists of 16 residues. V lost 5 bases and J 5 bases, leaving 16 bases between the germline ends. Germline V gives CDR1 SGHTA, CDR2 FQGTGA.

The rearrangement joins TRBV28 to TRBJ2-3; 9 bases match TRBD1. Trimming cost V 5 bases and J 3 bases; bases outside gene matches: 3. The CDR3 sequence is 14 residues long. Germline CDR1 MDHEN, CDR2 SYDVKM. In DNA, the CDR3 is TGTGCCAGCAGTCCCGGACAGGGGACAGATACGCAGTATTTT. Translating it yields CASSPGQGTDTQYF.